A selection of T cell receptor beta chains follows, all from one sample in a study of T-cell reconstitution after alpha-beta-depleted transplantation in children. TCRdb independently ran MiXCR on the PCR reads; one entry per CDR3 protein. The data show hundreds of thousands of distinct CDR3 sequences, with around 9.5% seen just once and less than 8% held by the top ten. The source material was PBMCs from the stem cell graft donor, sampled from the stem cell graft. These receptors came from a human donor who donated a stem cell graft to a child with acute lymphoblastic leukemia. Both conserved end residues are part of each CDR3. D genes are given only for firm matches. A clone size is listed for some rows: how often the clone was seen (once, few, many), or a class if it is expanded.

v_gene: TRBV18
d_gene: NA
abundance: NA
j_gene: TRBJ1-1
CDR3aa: CASSPVHPGMNTEAFF
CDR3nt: TGTGCCAGCTCACCAGTACACCCCGGCATGAACACTGAAGCTTTCTTT

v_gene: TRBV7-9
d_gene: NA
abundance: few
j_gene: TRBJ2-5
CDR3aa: CASNDAGALETQYF
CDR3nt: TGTGCCAGCAACGATGCAGGGGCATTAGAGACCCAGTACTTC

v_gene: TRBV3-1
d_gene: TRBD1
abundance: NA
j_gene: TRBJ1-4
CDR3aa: CASSQLMGQSETNEKLFF
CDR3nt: TGTGCCAGCAGCCAATTAATGGGACAGTCGGAAACTAATGAAAAACTGTTTTTT

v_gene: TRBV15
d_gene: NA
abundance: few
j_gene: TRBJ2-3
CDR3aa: CATSRNGADTQYF
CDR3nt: TGTGCCACCAGCAGGAATGGGGCAGATACGCAGTATTTT

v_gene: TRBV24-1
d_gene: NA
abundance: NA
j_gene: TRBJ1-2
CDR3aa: CVTSAGRGGHGYTF
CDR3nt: TGTGTCACCAGTGCCGGCAGGGGAGGACATGGCTACACCTTC

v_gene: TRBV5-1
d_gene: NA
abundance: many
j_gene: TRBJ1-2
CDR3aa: CASSSHRDRYGYTF
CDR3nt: TGCGCCAGCAGCTCGCACAGGGACCGCTATGGCTACACCTTC

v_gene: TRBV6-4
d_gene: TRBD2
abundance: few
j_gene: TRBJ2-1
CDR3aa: CASSLSGGYNEQFF
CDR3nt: TGTGCCAGCAGTCTTAGCGGGGGCTACAATGAGCAGTTCTTC

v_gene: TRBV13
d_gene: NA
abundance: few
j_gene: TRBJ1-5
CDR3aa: CASTLREWGNQPQHF
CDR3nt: TGTGCCAGCACCCTACGAGAGTGGGGCAATCAGCCCCAGCATTTT

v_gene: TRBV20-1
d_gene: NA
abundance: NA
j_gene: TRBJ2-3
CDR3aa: CSYRLGAPDTDTQYF
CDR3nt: TGCAGTTATAGACTAGGCGCTCCAGACACAGATACGCAGTATTTT

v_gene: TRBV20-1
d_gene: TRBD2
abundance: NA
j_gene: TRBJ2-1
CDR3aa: CCARTSGGVTLNEQFF
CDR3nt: TGCTGTGCTAGAACTAGCGGGGGTGTTACCCTAAATGAGCAGTTCTTC

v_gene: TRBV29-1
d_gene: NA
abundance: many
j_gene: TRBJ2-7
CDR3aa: CSVGSAENEQYF
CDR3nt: TGCAGCGTTGGCAGTGCTGAAAACGAGCAGTACTTC

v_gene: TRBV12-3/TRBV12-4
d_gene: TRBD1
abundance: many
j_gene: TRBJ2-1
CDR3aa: CASSSGTGGHEQFF
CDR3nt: TGTGCCAGCAGTTCCGGGACAGGGGGCCATGAGCAGTTCTTC

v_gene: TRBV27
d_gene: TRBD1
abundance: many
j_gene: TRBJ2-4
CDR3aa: CASSIRQGANIQYF
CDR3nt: TGTGCCAGCAGTATCAGACAGGGAGCTAACATTCAGTACTTC

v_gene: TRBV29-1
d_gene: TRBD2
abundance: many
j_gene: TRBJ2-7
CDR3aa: CSVASGAYEQYF
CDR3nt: TGCAGCGTTGCTAGCGGAGCCTACGAGCAGTACTTC

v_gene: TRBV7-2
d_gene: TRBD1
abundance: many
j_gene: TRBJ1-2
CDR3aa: CASSSRGQTVYGYTF
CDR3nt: TGTGCCAGCAGCTCAAGGGGACAGACAGTCTATGGCTACACCTTC

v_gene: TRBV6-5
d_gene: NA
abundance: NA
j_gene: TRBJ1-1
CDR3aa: CASSYSNREAEAFF
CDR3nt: TGTGCCAGCAGTTACTCGAACAGGGAAGCTGAAGCTTTCTTT

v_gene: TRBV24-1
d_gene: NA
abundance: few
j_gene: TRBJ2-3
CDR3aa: CATSDLLLRGDTQYF
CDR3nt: TGTGCCACCAGTGATTTGCTTCTGCGCGGTGATACGCAGTATTTT

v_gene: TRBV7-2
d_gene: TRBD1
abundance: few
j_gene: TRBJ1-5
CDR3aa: CASSPGQGALNQPQHF
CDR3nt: TGTGCCAGCAGCCCGGGACAGGGGGCACTAAATCAGCCCCAGCATTTT

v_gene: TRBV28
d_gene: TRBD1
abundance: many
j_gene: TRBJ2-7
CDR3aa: CASSPRTGGPYEQYF
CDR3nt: TGTGCCAGCAGTCCACGGACAGGGGGCCCCTACGAGCAGTACTTC

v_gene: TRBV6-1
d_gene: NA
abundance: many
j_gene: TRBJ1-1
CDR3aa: CASSEGTRSDTMNTEAFF
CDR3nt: TGTGCCAGCAGTGAAGGAACTCGGTCAGACACCATGAACACTGAAGCTTTCTTT

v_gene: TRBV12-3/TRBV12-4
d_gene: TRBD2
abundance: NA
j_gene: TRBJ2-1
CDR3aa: CASSLTSGGAGYNEQFF
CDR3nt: TGTGCCAGCAGTTTAACTAGCGGGGGGGCGGGATACAATGAGCAGTTCTTC

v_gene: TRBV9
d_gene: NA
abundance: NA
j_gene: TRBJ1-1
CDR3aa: CASSTHGGGNTEAFF
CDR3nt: TGTGCCAGCAGCACACACGGGGGGGGGAACACTGAAGCTTTCTTT

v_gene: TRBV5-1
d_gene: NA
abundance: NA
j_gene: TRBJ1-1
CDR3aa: CASSFAGGTEAFF
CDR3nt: TGCGCCAGCAGTTTTGCTGGGGGCACTGAAGCTTTCTTT

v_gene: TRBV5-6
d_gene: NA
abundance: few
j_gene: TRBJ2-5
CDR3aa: CASSLVGGGETQYF
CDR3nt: TGTGCCAGCAGCTTGGTTGGAGGGGGAGAGACCCAGTACTTC

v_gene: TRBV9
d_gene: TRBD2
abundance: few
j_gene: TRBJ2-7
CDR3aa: CASSAERGPYEQYF
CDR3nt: TGTGCCAGCAGCGCGGAGCGGGGGCCCTACGAGCAGTACTTC

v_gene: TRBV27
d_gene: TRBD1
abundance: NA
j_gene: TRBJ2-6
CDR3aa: CASSAWDSPSGANVLTF
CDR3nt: TGTGCCAGCAGTGCCTGGGACAGCCCCTCTGGGGCCAACGTCCTGACTTTC

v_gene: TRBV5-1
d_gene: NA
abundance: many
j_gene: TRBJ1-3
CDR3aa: CASSLISGNTIYF
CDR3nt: TGCGCCAGCAGCCTCATCTCTGGAAACACCATATATTTT

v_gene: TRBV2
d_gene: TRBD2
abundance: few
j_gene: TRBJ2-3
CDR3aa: CASSEKASGGAPWGTDTQYF
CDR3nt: TGTGCCAGCAGTGAGAAAGCTAGCGGGGGGGCACCGTGGGGCACAGATACGCAGTATTTT

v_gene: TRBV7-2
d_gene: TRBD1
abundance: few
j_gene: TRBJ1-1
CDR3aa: CASSRTSPGQGYTEAFF
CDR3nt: TGTGCCAGCAGCCGTACCTCTCCGGGACAGGGTTACACTGAAGCTTTCTTT

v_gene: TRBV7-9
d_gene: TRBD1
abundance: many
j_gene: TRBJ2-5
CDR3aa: CASSFRQGGSETQYF
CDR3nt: TGTGCCAGCAGCTTCAGACAGGGTGGTTCGGAGACCCAGTACTTC

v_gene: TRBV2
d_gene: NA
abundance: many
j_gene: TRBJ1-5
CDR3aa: CASTFNRDSNQPQHF
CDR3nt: TGTGCCAGCACTTTCAACAGGGATAGCAATCAGCCCCAGCATTTT

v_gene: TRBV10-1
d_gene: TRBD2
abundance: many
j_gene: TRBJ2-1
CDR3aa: CASSDQGGREQFF
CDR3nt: TGCGCCAGCAGTGATCAGGGAGGGCGTGAGCAGTTCTTC

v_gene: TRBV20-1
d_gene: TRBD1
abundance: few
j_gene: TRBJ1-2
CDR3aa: CSATPQGAHGYTF
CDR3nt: TGCAGTGCTACCCCACAGGGGGCTCATGGCTACACCTTC

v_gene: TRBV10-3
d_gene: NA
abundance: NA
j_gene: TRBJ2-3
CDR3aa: CASQGTDTQYF
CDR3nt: TGTGCCTCCCAGGGTACAGATACGCAGTATTTT

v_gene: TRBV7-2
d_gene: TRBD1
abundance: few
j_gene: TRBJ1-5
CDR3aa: CASSFRGQPQHF
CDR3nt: TGTGCCAGCAGCTTCAGGGGGCAGCCCCAGCATTTT

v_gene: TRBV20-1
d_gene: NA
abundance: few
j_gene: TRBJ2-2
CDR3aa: CSATGLNTGELFF
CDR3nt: TGCAGTGCTACGGGGCTTAACACCGGGGAGCTGTTTTTT

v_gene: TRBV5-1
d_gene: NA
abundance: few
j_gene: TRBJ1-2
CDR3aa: CASSLDRLGDGYTF
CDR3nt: TGCGCCAGCAGCTTGGACAGGCTTGGGGACGGCTACACCTTC

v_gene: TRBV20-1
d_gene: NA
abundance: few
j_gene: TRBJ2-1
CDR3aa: CSARKPSSYNEQFF
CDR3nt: TGCAGTGCTAGAAAGCCGAGCTCCTACAATGAGCAGTTCTTC

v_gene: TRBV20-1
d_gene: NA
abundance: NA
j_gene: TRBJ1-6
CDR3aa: CSARWGSSYNSPLHF
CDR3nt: TGCAGTGCTAGATGGGGGAGCTCCTATAATTCACCCCTCCACTTT

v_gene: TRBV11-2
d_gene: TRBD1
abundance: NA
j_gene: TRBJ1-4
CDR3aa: CASSANPGQGFIANEKLFF
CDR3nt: TGTGCCAGCAGCGCCAATCCGGGACAGGGTTTTATCGCTAATGAAAAACTGTTTTTT

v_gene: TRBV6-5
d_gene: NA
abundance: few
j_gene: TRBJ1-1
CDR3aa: CASSPGTAQEAFF
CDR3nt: TGTGCCAGCAGTCCTGGGACGGCCCAAGAAGCTTTCTTT

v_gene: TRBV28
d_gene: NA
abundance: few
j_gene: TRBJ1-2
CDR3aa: CASSDKAGYTF
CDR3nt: TGTGCCAGCAGCGACAAAGCCGGCTACACCTTC

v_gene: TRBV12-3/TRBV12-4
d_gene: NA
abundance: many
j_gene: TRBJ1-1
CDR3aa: CASGATGNTEAFF
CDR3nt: TGTGCCAGCGGGGCGACAGGGAACACTGAAGCTTTCTTT

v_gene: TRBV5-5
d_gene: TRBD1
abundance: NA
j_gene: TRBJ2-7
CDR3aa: CASSSRTGGAFDLSEQYF
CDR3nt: TGTGCCAGCAGCTCCAGGACAGGGGGCGCTTTCGATCTCTCCGAGCAGTACTTC

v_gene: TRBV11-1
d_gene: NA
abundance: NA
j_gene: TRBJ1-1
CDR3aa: CTSSFGGFNTEAFF
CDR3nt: TGTACCAGCAGCTTCGGGGGATTTAACACTGAAGCTTTCTTT

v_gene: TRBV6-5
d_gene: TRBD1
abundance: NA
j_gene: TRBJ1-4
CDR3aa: CASSSGQGAEKLFF
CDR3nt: TGTGCCAGCAGTTCCGGACAGGGGGCTGAAAAACTGTTTTTT

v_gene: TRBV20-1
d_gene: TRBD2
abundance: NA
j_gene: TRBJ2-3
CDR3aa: CSARRRGGRDTQYF
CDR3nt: TGCAGTGCTAGACGGCGGGGGGGCCGAGATACGCAGTATTTT

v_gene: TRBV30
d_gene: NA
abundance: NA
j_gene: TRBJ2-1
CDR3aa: CAWSRNNEQFF
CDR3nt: TGTGCCTGGAGTAGGAACAATGAGCAGTTCTTC

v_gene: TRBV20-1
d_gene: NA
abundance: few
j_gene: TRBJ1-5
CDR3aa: CSARDLTDSNQPQHF
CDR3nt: TGCAGTGCTAGAGACCTGACGGATAGCAATCAGCCCCAGCATTTT

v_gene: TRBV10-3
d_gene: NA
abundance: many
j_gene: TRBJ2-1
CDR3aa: CAISVGGGDEQFF
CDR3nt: TGTGCCATCAGTGTAGGTGGGGGCGATGAGCAGTTCTTC

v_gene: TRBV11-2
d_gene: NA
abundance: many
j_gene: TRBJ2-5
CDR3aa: CASSLTGARVQETQYF
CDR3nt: TGTGCCAGCAGCTTGACGGGAGCCAGGGTCCAAGAGACCCAGTACTTC